The 3 T cell receptor beta chains below were found in one sample sequenced in a study of blood T cell repertoires in COVID-19. The protocol was immunoSEQ multiplex PCR, while the TCRdb copy is restricted to in-frame clones and leaves out a portion. Of hundreds of thousands of clones in the sample, about 86% were seen once. The sample taken for sequencing was PBMCs or T cells enriched from blood (not recorded which). Receptor source: a man aged 25 to 45 with acute COVID-19.

J is TRBJ1-1 and V is TRBV14, with D possibly matching TRBD1 (5 bases). Per germline, CDR1 SGHDN and CDR2 FVKESK. The CDR3 runs 14 residues. The V and J ends lost 3 bases and 1 base respectively, with 9 bases between them. The CDR3 loop reads CASSHRARNTEAFF. CDR3 nucleotides: TGTGCCAGCAGCCACAGGGCCCGGAACACTGAAGCTTTCTTT.

The chain links TRBV19 to TRBJ1-2; D is possibly TRBD1 (6 bases). The germline V gene has CDR1 LNHDA and CDR2 SQIVND (reference sequence). V lost 9 bases to trimming and J lost 3 bases, with 20 bases between them. This CDR3 has 15 residues. This CDR3 reads CASSDPGTLYYGYTF. The DNA for the CDR3 is TGTGCCAGCAGTGACCCCGGGACACTATACTATGGCTACACCTTC. The variable domain in full, completed from reference TRBV19 and TRBJ1-2, reads DGGITQSPKYLFRKEGQNVTLSCEQNLNHDAMYWYRQDPGQGLRLIYYSQIVNDFQKGDIAEGYSVSREKKESFPLTVTSAQKNPTAFYLCASSDPGTLYYGYTFGSGTRLTVV.

J is TRBJ1-3 and V is TRBV19, with 10 positions matching TRBD1. Germline-derived CDR1 and CDR2 are LNHDA and SQIVND (reference sequence). V was pared by 5 bases and J by 8 bases, with 9 bases of the junction left unmatched. CDR3 length: 15 residues. DNA for the CDR3: TGTGCCAGTAGTCCCCGGACAGGGGGGCGAGACACCATATATTTT. It translates to CASSPRTGGRDTIYF.